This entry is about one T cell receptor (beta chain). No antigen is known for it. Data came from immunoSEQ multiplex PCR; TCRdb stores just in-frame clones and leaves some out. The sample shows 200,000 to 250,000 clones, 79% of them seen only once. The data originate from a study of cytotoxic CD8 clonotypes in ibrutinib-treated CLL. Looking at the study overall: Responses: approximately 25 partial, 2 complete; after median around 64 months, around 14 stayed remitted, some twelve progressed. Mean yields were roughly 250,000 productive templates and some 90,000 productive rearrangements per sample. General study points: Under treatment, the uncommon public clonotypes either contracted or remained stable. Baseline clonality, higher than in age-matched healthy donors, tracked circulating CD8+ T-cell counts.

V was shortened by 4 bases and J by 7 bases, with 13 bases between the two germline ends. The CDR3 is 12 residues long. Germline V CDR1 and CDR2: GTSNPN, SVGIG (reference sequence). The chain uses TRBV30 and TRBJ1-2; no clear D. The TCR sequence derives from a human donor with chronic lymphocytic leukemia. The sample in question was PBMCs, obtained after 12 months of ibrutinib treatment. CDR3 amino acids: CAWKTQGSGYTF. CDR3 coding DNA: TGTGCCTGGAAGACCCAAGGTTCTGGCTACACCTTC.